This T cell receptor beta chain emerged from a study of cytomegalovirus exposure and HLA in healthy donors. Each donor was healthy, and each was a bone marrow donor. The V end was cut by 0 bases, the J end by 5 bases, with 7 bases between. From germline, CDR1 is MNHNY and CDR2 SVGAGI (reference sequence). The CDR3 extends over 13 amino acids. PCR was performed using 60 Vbeta and 13 Jbeta primers. Data came from immunoSEQ multiplex PCR; TCRdb stores just in-frame clones and leaves some out. This sample has approximately 100,000 clones; about 80% occur once, and the top ten carry approximately 3.7%. The receptor comes from a female donor in good health and CMV-seropositive. The chain employs TRBV6-6 and TRBJ1-2; no clear D. Sequencing was carried out using PBMCs. This CDR3 reads CASSYSRTYGYTF. CDR3 sequence (DNA): TGTGCCAGCAGTTACTCCCGGACTTATGGCTACACCTTC.